What follows describes a single T cell receptor (beta chain). Antigen specificity is unknown. CD8+CD4-CCR7+CD45RA+ sorting gave the naive CD8 T cells. This specimen comes from a study of molecular identifiers for immune sequencing clone quantification. General study results and limits: Spike-in Jurkat TCR RNA from a single cell reportedly registered among about a million naive cells. In CMV-specific effectors, clones above 20 copies held over 99% of molecules; naive, under 1%.

TCRdb analysed the PCR reads with MiXCR anew, one entry per CDR3 protein. The sample consists of about half a million distinct CDR3 sequences, about 25% of them appearing once. This clonotype was sampled from a human donor in good health. Some libraries in this study had Jurkat cell RNA spiked in. The sample comprised naive CD8+ T cells from blood, with Jurkat cell RNA spiked in. Subset here: FACS-sorted CD8+CD4-CCR7+CD45RA+ naive T cells.

The CDR3 DNA reads TGTGCCAGCAGCCAAGAGAGGGGGACCCAAGAGACCCAGTACTTC. Amino acid sequence: CASSQERGTQETQYF. This chain links TRBV3-1 with TRBJ2-5; weak D call: TRBD1 (6 bases). V was clipped by 0 bases and J by 1 base, with 9 bases between them. The germline gives CDR1 LGHDT, CDR2 YNNKEL (reference sequence). The CDR3 runs 15 residues.